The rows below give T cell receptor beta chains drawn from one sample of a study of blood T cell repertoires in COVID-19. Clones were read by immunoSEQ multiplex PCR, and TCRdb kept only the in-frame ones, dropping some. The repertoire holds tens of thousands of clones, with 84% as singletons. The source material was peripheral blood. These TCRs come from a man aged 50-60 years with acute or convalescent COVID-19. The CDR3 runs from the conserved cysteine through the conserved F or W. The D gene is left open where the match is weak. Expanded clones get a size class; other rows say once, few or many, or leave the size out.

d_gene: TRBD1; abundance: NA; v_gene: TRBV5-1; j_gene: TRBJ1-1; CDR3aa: CASRPGQSNTEAFF; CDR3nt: TGCGCCAGCAGGCCGGGACAGTCGAACACTGAAGCTTTCTTT
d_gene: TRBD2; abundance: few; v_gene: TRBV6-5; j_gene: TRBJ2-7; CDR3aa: CASSWTSGINEQYF; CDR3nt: TGTGCCAGCAGTTGGACTAGCGGGATCAACGAGCAGTACTTC
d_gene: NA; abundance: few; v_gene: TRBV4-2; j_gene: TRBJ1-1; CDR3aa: CASSQDPTVRTEAFF; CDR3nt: TGTGCCAGCAGCCAAGATCCGACAGTGAGAACTGAAGCTTTCTTT
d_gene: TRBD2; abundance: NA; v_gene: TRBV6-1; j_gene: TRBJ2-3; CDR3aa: CASSDYETSGGPDTQYF; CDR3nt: TGTGCCAGCAGTGATTACGAGACTAGCGGGGGGCCAGATACGCAGTATTTT
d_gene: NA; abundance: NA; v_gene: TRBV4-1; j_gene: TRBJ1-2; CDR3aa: CASSQGFQGYGCTF; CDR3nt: TGCGCCAGCAGCCAGGGGTTTCAGGGCTATGGCTGCACCTTC
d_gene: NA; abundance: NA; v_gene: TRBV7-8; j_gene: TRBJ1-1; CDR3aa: CASSPRTAGNTEAFF; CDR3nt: TGTGCCAGCAGTCCTAGGACAGCTGGAAACACTGAAGCTTTCTTT
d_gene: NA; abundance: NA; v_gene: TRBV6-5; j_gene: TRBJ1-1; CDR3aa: CASSYSVGVGAEAFF; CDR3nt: TGTGCCAGCAGTTACTCGGTAGGGGTGGGTGCTGAAGCTTTCTTT
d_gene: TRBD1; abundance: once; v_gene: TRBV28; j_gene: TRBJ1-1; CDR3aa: CASSVLWDRGLFRNTEAFF; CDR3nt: TGTGCCAGCAGCGTCCTTTGGGACAGGGGGCTATTTAGGAACACTGAAGCTTTCTTT
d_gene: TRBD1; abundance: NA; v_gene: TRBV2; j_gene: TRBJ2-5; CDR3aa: CASSVQGEETQYF; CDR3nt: TGTGCCAGCAGTGTGCAGGGGGAGGAGACCCAGTACTTC
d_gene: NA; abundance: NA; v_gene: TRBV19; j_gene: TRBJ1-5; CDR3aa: CASSLTEYSNQPQHF; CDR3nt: TGTGCCAGTAGTTTGACAGAATATAGCAATCAGCCCCAGCATTTT
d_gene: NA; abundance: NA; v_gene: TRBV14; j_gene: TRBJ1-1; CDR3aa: CASSSQGNTEAFF; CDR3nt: TGTGCCAGCAGCTCACAGGGGAACACTGAAGCTTTCTTT
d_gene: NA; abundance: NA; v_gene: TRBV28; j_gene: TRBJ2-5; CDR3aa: CASSLSRTQYF; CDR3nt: TGTGCCAGCAGTTTATCGAGGACCCAGTACTTC
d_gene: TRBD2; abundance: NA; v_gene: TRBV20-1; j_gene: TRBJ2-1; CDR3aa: CSASGLVEFF; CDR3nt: TGCAGTGCTAGTGGACTAGTGGAGTTCTTC
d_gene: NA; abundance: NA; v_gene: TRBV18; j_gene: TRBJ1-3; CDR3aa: CASSPSLHSGNTIYF; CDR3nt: TGTGCCAGCTCACCAAGCCTTCACTCTGGAAACACCATATATTTT
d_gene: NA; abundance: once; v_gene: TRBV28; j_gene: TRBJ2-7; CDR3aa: CASSRRGHLDEQYF; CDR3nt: TGTGCCAGCAGTCGGAGGGGGCATCTGGACGAGCAGTACTTC
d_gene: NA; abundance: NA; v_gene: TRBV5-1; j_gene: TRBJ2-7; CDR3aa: CASYSGQALYEQYF; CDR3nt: TGCGCCAGCTATAGTGGGCAAGCCCTCTACGAGCAGTACTTC
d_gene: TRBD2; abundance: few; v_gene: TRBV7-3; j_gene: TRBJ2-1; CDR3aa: CASSLWKETGLAGEVEQFF; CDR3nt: TGTGCCAGCAGCTTATGGAAGGAGACTGGACTAGCGGGAGAGGTTGAGCAGTTCTTC
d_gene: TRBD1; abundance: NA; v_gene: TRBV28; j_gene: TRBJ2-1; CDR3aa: CASSFRQGSWGNEQFF; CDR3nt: TGTGCCAGCAGTTTTAGACAGGGTAGCTGGGGCAATGAGCAGTTCTTC
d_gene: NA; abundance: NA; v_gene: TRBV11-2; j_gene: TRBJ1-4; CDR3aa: CASSFGGRTNEKLFF; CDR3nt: TGTGCCAGCAGCTTTGGGGGGAGGACTAATGAAAAACTGTTTTTT
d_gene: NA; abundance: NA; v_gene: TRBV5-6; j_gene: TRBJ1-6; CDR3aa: CASSLELQDNYNSPLHF; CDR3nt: TGTGCCAGCAGCTTGGAACTACAGGATAACTATAATTCACCCCTCCACTTT
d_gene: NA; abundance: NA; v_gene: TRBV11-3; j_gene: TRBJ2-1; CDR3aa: CASSLRDGSEQFF; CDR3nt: TGTGCCAGCAGCTTAAGGGACGGGAGTGAGCAGTTCTTC
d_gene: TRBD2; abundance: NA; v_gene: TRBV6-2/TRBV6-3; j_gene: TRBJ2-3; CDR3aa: CASSDRTSGGPFSTDTQYF; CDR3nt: TGTGCCAGCAGTGACAGGACTAGCGGGGGGCCCTTTAGCACAGATACGCAGTATTTT
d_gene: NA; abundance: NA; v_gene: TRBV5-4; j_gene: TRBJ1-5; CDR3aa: CASSLGGRGPQPQHF; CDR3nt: TGTGCCAGCAGCTTGGGCGGCAGGGGACCTCAGCCCCAGCATTTT
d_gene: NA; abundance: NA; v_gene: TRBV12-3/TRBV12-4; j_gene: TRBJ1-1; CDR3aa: CASSSWRNTEAFF; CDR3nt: TGTGCCAGCAGCAGTTGGAGGAACACTGAAGCTTTCTTT
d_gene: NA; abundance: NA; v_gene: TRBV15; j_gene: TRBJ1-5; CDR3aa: CATSRDLGRNQPQHF; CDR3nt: TGTGCCACCAGCAGAGATTTGGGGCGCAATCAGCCCCAGCATTTT
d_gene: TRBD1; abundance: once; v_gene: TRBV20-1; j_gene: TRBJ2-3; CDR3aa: CSASPRDRGGVDTQYF; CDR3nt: TGCAGTGCTAGTCCCCGGGACAGGGGGGGAGTTGATACGCAGTATTTT
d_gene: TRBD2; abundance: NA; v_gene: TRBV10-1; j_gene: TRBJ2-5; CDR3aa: CASSELAGTGETQYF; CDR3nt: TGCGCCAGCAGTGAACTAGCGGGAACTGGGGAGACCCAGTACTTC
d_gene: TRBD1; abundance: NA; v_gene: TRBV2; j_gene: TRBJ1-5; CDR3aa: CASSETGGHQPQHF; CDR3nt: TGTGCCAGCAGTGAAACAGGGGGCCACCAGCCCCAGCATTTT
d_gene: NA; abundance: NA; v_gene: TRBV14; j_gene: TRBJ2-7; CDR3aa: CASSQERPLAGVTYEQYF; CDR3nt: TGTGCCAGCAGCCAAGAGCGCCCCCTGGCAGGGGTGACCTACGAGCAGTACTTC
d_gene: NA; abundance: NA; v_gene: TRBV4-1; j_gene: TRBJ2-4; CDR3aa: CASSQDTGTTPRTKNIQYF; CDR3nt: TGCGCCAGCAGCCAAGACACCGGGACAACTCCCCGGACCAAAAACATTCAGTACTTC
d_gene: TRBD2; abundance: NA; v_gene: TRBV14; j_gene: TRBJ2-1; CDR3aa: CASSQEGWGLAAPSYNEQFF; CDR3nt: TGTGCCAGCAGCCAAGAGGGATGGGGACTAGCGGCACCCTCCTACAATGAGCAGTTCTTC
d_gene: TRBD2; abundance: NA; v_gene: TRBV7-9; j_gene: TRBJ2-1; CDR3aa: CASSLAIAGEARNEQFF; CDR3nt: TGTGCCAGCAGCTTAGCGATCGCGGGAGAGGCCCGCAATGAGCAGTTCTTC
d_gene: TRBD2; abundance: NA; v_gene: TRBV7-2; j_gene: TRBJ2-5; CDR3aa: CASSLVTSGRETQYF; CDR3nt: TGTGCCAGCAGCTTAGTCACTAGCGGGAGGGAGACCCAGTACTTC
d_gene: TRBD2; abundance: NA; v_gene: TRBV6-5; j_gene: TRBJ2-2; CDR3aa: CASRLAVNTGELFF; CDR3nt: TGTGCCAGCCGACTAGCGGTCAACACCGGGGAGCTGTTTTTT
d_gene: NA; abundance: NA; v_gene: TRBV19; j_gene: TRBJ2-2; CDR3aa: CAVKWGTNTGELFF; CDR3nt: TGTGCCGTGAAGTGGGGGACTAACACCGGGGAGCTGTTTTTT
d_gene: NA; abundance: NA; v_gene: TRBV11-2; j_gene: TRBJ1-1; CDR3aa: CASSFSGSNTEAFF; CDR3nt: TGTGCCAGCAGCTTTTCAGGGTCTAACACTGAAGCTTTCTTT
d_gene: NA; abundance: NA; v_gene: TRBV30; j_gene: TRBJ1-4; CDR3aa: CAWSVNIGVEKLFF; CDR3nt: TGTGCCTGGAGTGTAAACATCGGGGTGGAAAAACTGTTTTTT
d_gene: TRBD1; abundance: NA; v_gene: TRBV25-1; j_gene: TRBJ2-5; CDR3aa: CASTPRDRLQETQYF; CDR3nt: TGTGCCAGCACCCCTCGGGACAGGCTCCAAGAGACCCAGTACTTC
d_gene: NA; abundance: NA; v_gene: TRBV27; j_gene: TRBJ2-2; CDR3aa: CASSLTRQVGELFF; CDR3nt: TGTGCCAGCAGTTTAACACGGCAGGTTGGGGAGCTGTTTTTT
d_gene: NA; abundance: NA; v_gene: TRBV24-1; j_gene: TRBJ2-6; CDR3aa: CATSESTRAGANVLTF; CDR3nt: TGTGCCACCAGTGAGTCGACTAGGGCTGGGGCCAACGTCCTGACTTTC
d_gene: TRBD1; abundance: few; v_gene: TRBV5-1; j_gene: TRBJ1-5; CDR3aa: CASSRTGGSQPQHF; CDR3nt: TGCGCCAGCAGCCGTACAGGGGGAAGCCAGCCCCAGCATTTT
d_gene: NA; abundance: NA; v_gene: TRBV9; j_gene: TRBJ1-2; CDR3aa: CASSPDPVKEYGYTF; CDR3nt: TGTGCCAGCAGCCCCGACCCCGTTAAGGAGTATGGCTACACCTTC
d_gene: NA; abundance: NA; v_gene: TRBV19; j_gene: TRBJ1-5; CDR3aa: CASSIDGRSNQPQHF; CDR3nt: TGTGCCAGTAGTATAGATGGCAGGAGCAATCAGCCCCAGCATTTT
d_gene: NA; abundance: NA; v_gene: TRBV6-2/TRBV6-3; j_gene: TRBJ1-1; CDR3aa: CASSSNPGRGNTEAFF; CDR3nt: TGTGCCAGCAGTTCAAACCCCGGACGGGGGAACACTGAAGCTTTCTTT
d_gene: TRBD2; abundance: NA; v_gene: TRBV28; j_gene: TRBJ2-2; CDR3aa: CASSTRTSGGTNTGELFF; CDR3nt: TGTGCCAGCAGTACCCGGACTAGCGGGGGTACGAACACCGGGGAGCTGTTTTTT
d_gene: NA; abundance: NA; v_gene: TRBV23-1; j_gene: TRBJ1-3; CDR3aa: CASSHRGLMYGNTIYF; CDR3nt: TGCGCCAGCAGCCATAGGGGGTTGATGTATGGAAACACCATATATTTT
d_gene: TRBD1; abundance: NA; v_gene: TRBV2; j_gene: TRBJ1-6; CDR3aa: CASSQDRGDDPLHF; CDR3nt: TGTGCCAGCAGTCAGGACAGGGGGGATGATCCCCTCCACTTT
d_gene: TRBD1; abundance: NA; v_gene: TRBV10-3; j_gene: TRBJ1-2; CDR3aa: CAISGQQGSNYGYTF; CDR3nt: TGTGCCATCAGTGGGCAACAGGGGTCCAACTATGGCTACACCTTC
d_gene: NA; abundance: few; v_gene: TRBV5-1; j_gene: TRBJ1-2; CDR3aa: CASSGDRRGYGYTF; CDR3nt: TGCGCCAGCAGCGGGGACCGGAGGGGTTATGGCTACACCTTC
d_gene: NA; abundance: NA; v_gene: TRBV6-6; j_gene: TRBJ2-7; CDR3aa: CASSYQGLGEQYF; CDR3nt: TGTGCCAGCAGTTACCAGGGCCTTGGCGAGCAGTACTTC